Here is one T cell receptor (beta chain) with its context. Germline-derived CDR1 and CDR2 are SGHRS and YFSETQ. J gave up 3 bases and V 4 bases, and 5 bases lay outside the gene matches. The CDR3 spans 15 residues. The source of the sample is a study of patients and donors after allogeneic stem cell transplantation. TCRdb ran MiXCR on the RT-PCR reads and lists one entry per CDR3 protein. The sample yields a few hundred thousand distinct CDR3 sequences, roughly two fifths seen once. This receptor was taken from a human donor who was either an allogeneic HSCT recipient or a stem cell or donor lymphocyte infusion donor (not recorded which). It is not recorded whose cells these are; they may come from a transplant donor. The rearrangement links TRBV5-1 to TRBJ1-4; TRBD1 aligns across 8 bases. The sequencing sample was made of blood, either unsorted or a sorted T cell fraction (not recorded which). The CDR3 nucleotides are TGCGCCAGCAGCCCGAACAGGGGGTCTAATGAAAAACTGTTTTTT. Translated: CASSPNRGSNEKLFF.